Listed below are T cell receptor beta chains from one sample, sequenced in a study of cytomegalovirus exposure and HLA in healthy donors. Only in-frame clones appear in the TCRdb table, and some are missing; sequencing was by immunoSEQ multiplex PCR. The sample has under 200,000 clones, roughly 83% seen once. The material sequenced was PBMCs. The origin of the receptors is a boy younger than 18 in good health and CMV-seronegative. CDR3s include the opening cysteine and the closing phenylalanine or tryptophan. The D gene is left open where the match is weak. The size entry is marked missing in some rows and otherwise reads once, few, many or a size class.

J	D	size	V	DNA	CDR3
TRBJ2-5	TRBD2	-	TRBV4-1	TGCGCCAGCAGCCAAATAGCGGGAGGGCTGGAGACCCAGTACTTC	CASSQIAGGLETQYF
TRBJ1-5	TRBD1	-	TRBV19	TGTGCCAGTATCCGTGGACAGGCCAGCAATCAGCCCCAGCATTTT	CASIRGQASNQPQHF
TRBJ1-2	TRBD1	-	TRBV7-3	TGTGCCAGCAGCTTAAGGGGACAGGATTATGGCTACACCTTC	CASSLRGQDYGYTF
TRBJ2-3	-	-	TRBV5-1	TGCGCCAGCAGCTTGGTGGGCCTCGGGGCAGATACGCAGTATTTT	CASSLVGLGADTQYF
TRBJ2-1	TRBD2	-	TRBV11-3	TGTGCCAGCAGCCTCAGACTAGCGGGATTTTCTGAGCAGTTCTTC	CASSLRLAGFSEQFF
TRBJ2-2	TRBD1	-	TRBV10-1	TGCGCCAGCAGTGAGTCGGACAGGGGGCTTTACGCCGGGGAGCTGTTTTTT	CASSESDRGLYAGELFF
TRBJ1-4	-	-	TRBV29-1	TGCAGCGTCCGGACAGTGAATGAAAAACTGTTTTTT	CSVRTVNEKLFF
TRBJ2-7	-	-	TRBV12-5	TGTGCTAGTGGTTTGGCAATCGGACCAAGGGGTGAGCAGTACTTC	CASGLAIGPRGEQYF
TRBJ2-1	-	-	TRBV4-2	TGTGCCAGCAGCCAAGGGGCTCGCTTTCAGGATGAGCAGTTCTTC	CASSQGARFQDEQFF
TRBJ1-1	TRBD1	once	TRBV9	TGTGCCAGCAGCGTAGCTCCAGGGGGGCCGGCTGAAGCTTTCTTT	CASSVAPGGPAEAFF
TRBJ2-4	TRBD1	-	TRBV7-2	TGTGCCAGCAGCTTAGGGGGACAGTTAGCCAAAAACATTCAGTACTTC	CASSLGGQLAKNIQYF
TRBJ2-3	TRBD2	-	TRBV7-2	TGTGCCAGCAGCCCACGCAGGCTAACTAGCGGGGGTACCCCAGATACGCAGTATTTT	CASSPRRLTSGGTPDTQYF
TRBJ1-2	-	-	TRBV29-1	TGCAGCGTTGTGGGCCAGTCATATGGCTACACCTTC	CSVVGQSYGYTF
TRBJ2-2	-	once	TRBV4-1	TGCGCCAGCAGCCAACCGGGACAAACCCGGTCCGGGGAGCTGTTTTTT	CASSQPGQTRSGELFF